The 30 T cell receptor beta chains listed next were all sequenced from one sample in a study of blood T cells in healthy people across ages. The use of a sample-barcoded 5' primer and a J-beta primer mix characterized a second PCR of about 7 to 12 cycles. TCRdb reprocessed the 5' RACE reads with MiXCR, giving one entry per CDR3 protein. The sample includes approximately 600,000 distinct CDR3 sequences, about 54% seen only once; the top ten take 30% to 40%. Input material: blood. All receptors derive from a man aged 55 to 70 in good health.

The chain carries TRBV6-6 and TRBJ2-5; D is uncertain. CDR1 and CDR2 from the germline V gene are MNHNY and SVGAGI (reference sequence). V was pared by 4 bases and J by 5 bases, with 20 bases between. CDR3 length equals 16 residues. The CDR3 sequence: CASSSPRASVKETQYF. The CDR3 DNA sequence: TGTGCCAGCAGTTCCCCCCGGGCCTCGGTAAAGGAGACCCAGTACTTC.

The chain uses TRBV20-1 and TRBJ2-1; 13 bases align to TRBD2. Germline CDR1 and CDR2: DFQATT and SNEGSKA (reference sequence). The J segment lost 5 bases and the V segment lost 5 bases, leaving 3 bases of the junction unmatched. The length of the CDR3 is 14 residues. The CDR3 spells CSAQLAGGDNEQFF. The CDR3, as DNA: TGCAGTGCTCAACTAGCGGGGGGGGACAATGAGCAGTTCTTC.

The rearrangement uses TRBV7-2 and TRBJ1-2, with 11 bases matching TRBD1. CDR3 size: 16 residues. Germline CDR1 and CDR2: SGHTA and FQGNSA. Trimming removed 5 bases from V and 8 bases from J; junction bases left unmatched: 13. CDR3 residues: CASSPRSWTGGEGYTF. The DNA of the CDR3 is TGTGCCAGCAGCCCCCGAAGCTGGACAGGGGGCGAGGGCTACACCTTC.

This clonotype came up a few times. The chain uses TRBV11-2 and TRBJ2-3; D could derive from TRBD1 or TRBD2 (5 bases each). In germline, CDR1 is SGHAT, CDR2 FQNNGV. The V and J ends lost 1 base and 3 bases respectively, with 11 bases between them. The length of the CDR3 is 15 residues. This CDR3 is CASSLGGRTTDTQYF. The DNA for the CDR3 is TGTGCCAGCAGCTTAGGGGGGAGAACAACAGATACGCAGTATTTT.

Here the CDR3 DNA reads TGTGCCAGCAGCCGAGACGAGGTGGCCATATCCAATGAGCAGTTCTTC. It encodes CASSRDEVAISNEQFF. This chain uses TRBV7-2 with TRBJ2-1; D remains ambiguous. This CDR3 comprises 16 residues. Per germline, CDR1 SGHTA and CDR2 FQGNSA. Trimming removed 5 bases from V and 6 bases from J, with 20 bases in between.

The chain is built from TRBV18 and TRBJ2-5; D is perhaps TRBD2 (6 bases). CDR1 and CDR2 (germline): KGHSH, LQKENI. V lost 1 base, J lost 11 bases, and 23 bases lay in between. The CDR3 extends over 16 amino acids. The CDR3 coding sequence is TGTGCCAGCTCACCACAATACGGGACTCAATACAATGAGCAGTACTTC. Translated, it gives CASSPQYGTQYNEQYF.

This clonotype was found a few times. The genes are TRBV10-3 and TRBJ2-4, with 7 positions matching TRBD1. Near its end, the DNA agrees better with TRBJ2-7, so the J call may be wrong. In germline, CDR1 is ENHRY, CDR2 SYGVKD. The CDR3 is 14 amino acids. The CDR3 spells CAIRGTGEHYEQYF. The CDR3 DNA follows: TGTGCCATCAGGGGAACAGGGGAGCACTACGAGCAGTACTTC.

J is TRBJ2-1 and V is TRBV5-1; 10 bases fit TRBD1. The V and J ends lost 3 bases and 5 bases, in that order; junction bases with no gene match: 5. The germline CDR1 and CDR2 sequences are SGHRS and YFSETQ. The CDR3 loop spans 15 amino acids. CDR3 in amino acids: CASSSGTGDNNEQFF. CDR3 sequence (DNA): TGCGCCAGCAGCTCCGGGACAGGGGATAACAATGAGCAGTTCTTC.

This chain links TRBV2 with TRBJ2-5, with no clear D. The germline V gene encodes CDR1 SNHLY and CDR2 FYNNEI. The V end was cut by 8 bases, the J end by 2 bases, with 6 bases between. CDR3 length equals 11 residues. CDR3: CASGQQETQYF. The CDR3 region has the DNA TGTGCCAGCGGGCAGCAAGAGACCCAGTACTTC.

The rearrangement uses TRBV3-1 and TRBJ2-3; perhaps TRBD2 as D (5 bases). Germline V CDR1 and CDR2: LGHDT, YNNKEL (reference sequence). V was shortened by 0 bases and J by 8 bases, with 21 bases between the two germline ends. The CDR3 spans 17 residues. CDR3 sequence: CASSQDVFHTGKGTQYF. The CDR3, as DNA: TGTGCCAGCAGCCAAGATGTATTCCACACGGGAAAGGGTACGCAGTATTTT.

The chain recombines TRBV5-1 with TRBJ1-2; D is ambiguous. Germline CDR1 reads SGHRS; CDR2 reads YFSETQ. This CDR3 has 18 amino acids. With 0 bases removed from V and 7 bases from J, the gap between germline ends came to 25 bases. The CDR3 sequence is CASSLALASDALTRGYTF. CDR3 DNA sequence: TGCGCCAGCAGCTTGGCCCTTGCCTCCGACGCCCTGACCCGTGGCTACACCTTC.

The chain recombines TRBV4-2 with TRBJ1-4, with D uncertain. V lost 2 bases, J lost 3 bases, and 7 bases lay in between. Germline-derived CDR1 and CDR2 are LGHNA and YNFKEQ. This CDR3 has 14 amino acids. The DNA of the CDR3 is TGTGCCAGCAGCCAACAGGCGCCTAATGAAAAACTGTTTTTT. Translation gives CASSQQAPNEKLFF.

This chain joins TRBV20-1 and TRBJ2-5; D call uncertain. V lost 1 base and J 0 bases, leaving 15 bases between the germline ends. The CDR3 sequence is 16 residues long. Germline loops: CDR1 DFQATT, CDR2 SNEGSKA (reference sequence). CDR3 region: CSARVLDVAYQETQYF. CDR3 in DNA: TGCAGTGCTAGAGTATTAGACGTCGCGTACCAAGAGACCCAGTACTTC.

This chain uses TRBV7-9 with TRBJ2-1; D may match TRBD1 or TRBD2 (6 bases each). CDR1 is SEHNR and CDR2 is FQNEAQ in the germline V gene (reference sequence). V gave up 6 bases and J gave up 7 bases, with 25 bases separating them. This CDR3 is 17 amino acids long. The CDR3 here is CASSKEGGPLTENEQFF. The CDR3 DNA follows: TGTGCCAGCAGTAAGGAGGGGGGCCCCCTGACGGAGAATGAGCAGTTCTTC.

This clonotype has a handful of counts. The CDR3 is CASSYRPGLAFWQFF. The DNA of the CDR3 is TGTGCCAGCAGTTACCGTCCGGGACTTGCCTTTTGGCAGTTCTTC. The V call is TRBV6-2 or TRBV6-3, the J call TRBJ2-1, with D tentatively TRBD2 (6 bases). Germline V lookup: CDR1 MNHEY, CDR2 SVGEGT. CDR3 size: 15 residues. V lost 2 bases and J 12 bases, leaving 20 bases between the germline ends.

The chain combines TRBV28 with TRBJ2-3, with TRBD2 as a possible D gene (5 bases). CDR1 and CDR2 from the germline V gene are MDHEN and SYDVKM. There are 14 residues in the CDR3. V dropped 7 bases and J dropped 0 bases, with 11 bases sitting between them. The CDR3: CASIAGGSTDTQYF. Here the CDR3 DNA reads TGTGCCAGCATCGCGGGCGGGAGCACAGATACGCAGTATTTT.

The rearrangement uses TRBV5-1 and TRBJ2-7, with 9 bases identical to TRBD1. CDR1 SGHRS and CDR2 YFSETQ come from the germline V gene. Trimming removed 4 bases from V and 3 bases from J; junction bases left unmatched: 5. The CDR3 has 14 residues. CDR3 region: CASSTGQGHYEQYF. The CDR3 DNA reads TGCGCCAGCAGCACGGGACAGGGCCACTACGAGCAGTACTTC.

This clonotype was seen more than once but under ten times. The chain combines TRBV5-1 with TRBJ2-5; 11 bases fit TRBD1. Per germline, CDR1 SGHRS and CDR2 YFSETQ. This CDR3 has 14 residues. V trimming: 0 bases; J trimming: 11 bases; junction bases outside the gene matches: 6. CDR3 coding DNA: TGCGCCAGCAGCTTGGAAGGGACAGGGGGTGAGCAGTACTTC. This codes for CASSLEGTGGEQYF.

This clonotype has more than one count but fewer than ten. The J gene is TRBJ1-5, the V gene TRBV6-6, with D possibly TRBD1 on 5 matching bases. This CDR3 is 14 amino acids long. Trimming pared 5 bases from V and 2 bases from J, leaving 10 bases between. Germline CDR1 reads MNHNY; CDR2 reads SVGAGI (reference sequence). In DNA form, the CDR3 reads TGTGCCAGCAGTCGGGGGACCGGCAATCAGCCCCAGCATTTT. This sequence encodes CASSRGTGNQPQHF.

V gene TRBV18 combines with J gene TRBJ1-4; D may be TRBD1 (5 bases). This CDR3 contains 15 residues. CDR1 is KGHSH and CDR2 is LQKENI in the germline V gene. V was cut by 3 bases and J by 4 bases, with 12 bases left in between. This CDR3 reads CASSPLRQGNEKLFF. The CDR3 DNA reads TGTGCCAGCTCACCGCTGCGTCAGGGTAATGAAAAACTGTTTTTT.

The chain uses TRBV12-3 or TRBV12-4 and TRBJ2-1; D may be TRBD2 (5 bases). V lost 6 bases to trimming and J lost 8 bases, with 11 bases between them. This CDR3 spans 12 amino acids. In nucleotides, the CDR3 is TGTGCCAGCAGCTGGGGAGTCTATGAGCAGTTCTTC. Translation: CASSWGVYEQFF.

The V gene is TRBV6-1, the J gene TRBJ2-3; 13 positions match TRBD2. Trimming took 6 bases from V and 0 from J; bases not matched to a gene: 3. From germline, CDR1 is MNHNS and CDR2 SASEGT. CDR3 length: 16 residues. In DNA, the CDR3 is TGTGCCAGCAGGACTAGCGGGGGGAAAAGCACAGATACGCAGTATTTT. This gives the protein CASRTSGGKSTDTQYF.

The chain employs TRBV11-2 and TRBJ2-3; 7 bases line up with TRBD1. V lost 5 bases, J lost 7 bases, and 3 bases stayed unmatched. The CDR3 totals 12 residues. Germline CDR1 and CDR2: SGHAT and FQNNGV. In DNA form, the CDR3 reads TGTGCCAGCAGCGTCAGGGGGTATACGCAGTATTTT. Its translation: CASSVRGYTQYF. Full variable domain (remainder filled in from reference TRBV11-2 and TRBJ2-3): EAGVAQSPRYKIIEKRQSVAFWCNPISGHATLYWYQQILGQGPKLLIQFQNNGVVDDSQLPKDRFSAERLKGVDSTLKIQPAKLEDSAVYLCASSVRGYTQYFGPGTRLTVL.

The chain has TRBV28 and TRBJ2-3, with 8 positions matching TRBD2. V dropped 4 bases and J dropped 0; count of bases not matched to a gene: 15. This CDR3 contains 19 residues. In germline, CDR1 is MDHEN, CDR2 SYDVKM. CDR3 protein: CASSSRGWRGVHSTDTQYF. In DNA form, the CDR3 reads TGTGCCAGCAGTTCCCGAGGTTGGCGGGGGGTCCACAGCACAGATACGCAGTATTTT.

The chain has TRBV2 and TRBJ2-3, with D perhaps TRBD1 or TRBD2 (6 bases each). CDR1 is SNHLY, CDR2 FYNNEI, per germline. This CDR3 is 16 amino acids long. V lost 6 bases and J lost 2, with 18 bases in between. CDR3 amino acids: CASRAFTGATTDTQYF. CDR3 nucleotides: TGTGCCAGCAGAGCTTTCACGGGGGCGACCACAGATACGCAGTATTTT. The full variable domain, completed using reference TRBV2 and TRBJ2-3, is EPEVTQTPSHQVTQMGQEVILRCVPISNHLYFYWYRQILGQKVEFLVSFYNNEISEKSEIFDDQFSVERPDGSNFTLKIRSTKLEDSAMYFCASRAFTGATTDTQYFGPGTRLTVL.

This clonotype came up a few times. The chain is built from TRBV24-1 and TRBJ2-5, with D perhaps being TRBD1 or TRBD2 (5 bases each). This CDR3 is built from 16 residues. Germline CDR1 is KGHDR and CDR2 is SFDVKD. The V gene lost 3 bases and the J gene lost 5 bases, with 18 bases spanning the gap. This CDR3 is CATSDPGRQSWETQYF. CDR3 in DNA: TGTGCCACCAGTGATCCGGGACGACAGAGTTGGGAGACCCAGTACTTC.

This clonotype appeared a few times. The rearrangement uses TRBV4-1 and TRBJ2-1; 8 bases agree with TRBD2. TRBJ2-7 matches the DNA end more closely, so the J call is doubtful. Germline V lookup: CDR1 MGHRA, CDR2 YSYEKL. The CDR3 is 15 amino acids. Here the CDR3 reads CASSQGRGEYNEQYF. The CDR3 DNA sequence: TGCGCCAGCAGCCAAGGGCGGGGGGAATACAATGAGCAGTACTTC.

The DNA for the CDR3 is TGTGCCAGCAGCTTCCCCCCGGGGACTAGCGGGGCCCTCCAAGAGACCCAGTACTTC. Its protein product is CASSFPPGTSGALQETQYF. V is TRBV7-9 and J is TRBJ2-5; 13 nucleotides agree with TRBD2. From germline, CDR1 is SEHNR and CDR2 FQNEAQ (reference sequence). The CDR3 sequence is 19 residues long. The ends lost 3 bases at V and 1 base at J; junction bases unmatched: 11. Combining the CDR3 with reference TRBV7-9 and TRBJ2-5 gives the whole variable domain DTGVSQNPRHKITKRGQNVTFRCDPISEHNRLYWYRQTLGQGPEFLTYFQNEAQLEKSRLLSDRFSAERPKGSFSTLEIQRTEQGDSAMYLCASSFPPGTSGALQETQYFGPGTRLLVL.

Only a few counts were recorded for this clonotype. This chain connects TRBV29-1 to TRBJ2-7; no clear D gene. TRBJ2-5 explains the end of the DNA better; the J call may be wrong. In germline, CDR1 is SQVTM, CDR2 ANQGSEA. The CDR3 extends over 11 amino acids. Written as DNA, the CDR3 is TGCAGCGTTCTCCGGCGGGAGACCCAGTACTTC. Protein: CSVLRRETQYF.

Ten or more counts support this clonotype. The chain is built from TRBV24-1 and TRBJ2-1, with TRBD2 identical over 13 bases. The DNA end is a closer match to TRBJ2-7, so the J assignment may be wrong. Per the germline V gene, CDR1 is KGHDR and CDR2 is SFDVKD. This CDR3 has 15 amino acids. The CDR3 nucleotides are TGTGCCACCAGTGAGGGACTAGCGGGGTACAATGAGCAGTACTTC. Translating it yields CATSEGLAGYNEQYF.